One T cell receptor (beta chain) is described in this entry. The data are from a study of blood T cells in healthy people across ages. CDR1 and CDR2 (germline): DFQATT, SNEGSKA (reference sequence). This CDR3 is built from 15 residues. The V and J ends lost 0 bases and 7 bases, in that order; junction bases with no gene match: 7. Next came a second PCR, run for about 6 to 12 cycles, which used a sample-barcoded 5' primer along with a J-beta primer mix. TCRdb reanalysed the 5' RACE reads using MiXCR and keeps one entry per CDR3 protein. The profile covers about 1,600,000 distinct CDR3 sequences, with about 40% appearing a single time and less than 8% taken by the ten largest.

This clonotype originated in a woman between 18 and 29 years old in good health. Sequencing was done on a sample of blood. The V gene is TRBV20-1, the J gene TRBJ2-7, with TRBD2 matching over 12 bases. The CDR3 is CSARDRTSGNIEQYF. In nucleotides, the CDR3 is TGCAGTGCTAGAGATCGGACTAGCGGGAATATTGAGCAGTACTTC.